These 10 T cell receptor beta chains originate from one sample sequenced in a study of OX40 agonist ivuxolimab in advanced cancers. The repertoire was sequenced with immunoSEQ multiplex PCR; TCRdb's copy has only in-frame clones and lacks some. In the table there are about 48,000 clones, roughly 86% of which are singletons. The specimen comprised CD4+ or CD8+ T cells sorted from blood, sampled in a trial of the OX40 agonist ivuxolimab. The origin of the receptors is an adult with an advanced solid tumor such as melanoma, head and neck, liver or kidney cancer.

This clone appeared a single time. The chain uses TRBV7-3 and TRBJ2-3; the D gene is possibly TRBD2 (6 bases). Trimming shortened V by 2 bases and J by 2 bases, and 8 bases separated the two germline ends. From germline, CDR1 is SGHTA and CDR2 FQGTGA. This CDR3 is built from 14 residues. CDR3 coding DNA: TGTGCCAGCAGCTTATGGGACTCCACAGATACGCAGTATTTT. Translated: CASSLWDSTDTQYF. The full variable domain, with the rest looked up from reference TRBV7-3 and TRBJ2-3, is GAGVSQTPSNKVTEKGKYVELRCDPISGHTALYWYRQSLGQGPEFLIYFQGTGAADDSGLPNDRFFAVRPEGSVSTLKIQRTERGDSAVYLCASSLWDSTDTQYFGPGTRLTVL.

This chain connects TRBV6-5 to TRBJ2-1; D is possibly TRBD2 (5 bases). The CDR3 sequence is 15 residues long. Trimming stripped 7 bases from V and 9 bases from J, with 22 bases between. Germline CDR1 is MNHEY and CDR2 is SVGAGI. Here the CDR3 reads CASTVSPGSGSEQFF. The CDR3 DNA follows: TGTGCCAGCACGGTATCTCCGGGGTCAGGATCTGAGCAGTTCTTC.

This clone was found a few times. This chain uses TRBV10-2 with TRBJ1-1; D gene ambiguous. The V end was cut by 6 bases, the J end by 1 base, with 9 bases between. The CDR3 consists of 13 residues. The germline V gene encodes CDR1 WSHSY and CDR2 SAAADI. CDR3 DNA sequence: TGCGCCAGCAGAGGAGAAAGGAACACTGAAGCTTTCTTT. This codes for CASRGERNTEAFF.

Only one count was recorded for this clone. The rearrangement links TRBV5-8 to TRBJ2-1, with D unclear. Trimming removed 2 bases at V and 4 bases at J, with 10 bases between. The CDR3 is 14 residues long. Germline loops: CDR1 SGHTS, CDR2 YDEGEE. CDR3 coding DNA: TGTGCCAGCAGCTTTGTCGGCATTTACAATGAGCAGTTCTTC. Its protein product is CASSFVGIYNEQFF. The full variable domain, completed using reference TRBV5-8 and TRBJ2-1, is EAGVTQSPTHLIKTRGQQATLRCSPISGHTSVYWYQQALGLGLQFLLWYDEGEERNRGNFPPRFSGRQFPNYSSELNVNALELEDSALYLCASSFVGIYNEQFFGPGTRLTVL.

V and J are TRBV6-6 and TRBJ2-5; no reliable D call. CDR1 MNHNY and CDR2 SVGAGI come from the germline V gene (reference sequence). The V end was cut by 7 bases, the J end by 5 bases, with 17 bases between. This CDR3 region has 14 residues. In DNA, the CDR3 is TGTGCCAGCACCCCAAGACGACCGGGCGAGACCCAGTACTTC. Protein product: CASTPRRPGETQYF.

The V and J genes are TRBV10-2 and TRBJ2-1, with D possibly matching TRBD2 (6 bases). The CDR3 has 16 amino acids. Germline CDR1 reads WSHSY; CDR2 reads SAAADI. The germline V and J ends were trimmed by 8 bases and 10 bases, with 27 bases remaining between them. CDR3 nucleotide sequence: TGCGCCAGCCAGTTCTCGGGACTCCCCGATTTCAAAGAGCAGTTCTTC. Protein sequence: CASQFSGLPDFKEQFF.

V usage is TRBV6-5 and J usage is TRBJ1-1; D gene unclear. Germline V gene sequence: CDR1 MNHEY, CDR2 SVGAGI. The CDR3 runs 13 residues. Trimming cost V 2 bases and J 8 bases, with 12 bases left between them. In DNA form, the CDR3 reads TGTGCCAGCAGTTACGACGGGCAGTGGGAAGCTTTCTTT. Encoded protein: CASSYDGQWEAFF.

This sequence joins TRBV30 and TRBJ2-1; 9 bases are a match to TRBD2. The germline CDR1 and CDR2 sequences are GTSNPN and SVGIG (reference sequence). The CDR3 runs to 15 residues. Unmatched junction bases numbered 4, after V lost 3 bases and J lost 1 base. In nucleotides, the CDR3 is TGTGCCTGGAGGGATAGCGGGAGATCCTACAATGAGCAGTTCTTC. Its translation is CAWRDSGRSYNEQFF. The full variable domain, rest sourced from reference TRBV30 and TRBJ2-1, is SQTIHQWPATLVQPVGSPLSLECTVEGTSNPNLYWYRQAAGRGLQLLFYSVGIGQISSEVPQNLSASRPQDRQFILSSKKLLLSDSGFYLCAWRDSGRSYNEQFFGPGTRLTVL.

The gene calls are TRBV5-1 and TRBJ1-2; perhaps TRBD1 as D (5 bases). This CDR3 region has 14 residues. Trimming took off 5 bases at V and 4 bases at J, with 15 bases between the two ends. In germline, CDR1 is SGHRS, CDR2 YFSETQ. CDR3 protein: CASRRDDSSYGYTF. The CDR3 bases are TGCGCCAGCAGGCGAGACGACAGCTCCTATGGCTACACCTTC.

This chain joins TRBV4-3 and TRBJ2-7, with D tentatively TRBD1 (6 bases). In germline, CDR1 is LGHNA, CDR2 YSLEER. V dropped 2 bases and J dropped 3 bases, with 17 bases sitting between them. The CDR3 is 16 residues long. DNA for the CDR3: TGCGCCAGCAGCCAATATAGACAGGTCCCCTACTACGAGCAGTACTTC. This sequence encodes CASSQYRQVPYYEQYF.